The clone carrying this TCR beta chain was picked up a small number of times. This sample's time point: healthy volunteer bleed at 2 weeks. Someone pulled total RNA out of unfractionated whole blood. The library labeled individual cDNA molecules by adding unique molecular identifiers to them. Per the authors' pipeline: Samples contained a median of about 96,000 TCRs, with a range of roughly 23,224 to 700,000. Using its own MiXCR run on the RACE reads, TCRdb lists one record per CDR3 protein. It is TCRdb's table, rather than the study itself, that gives the V and J calls and clone size. The sample has around 130,000 distinct CDR3 sequences, around 8.2% seen once. V lost 0 bases and J 7 bases, leaving 10 bases between the germline ends. This CDR3 comprises 14 residues. Germline lookup yields CDR1 MGHRA and CDR2 YSYEKL. This entry belongs to a study of human T cells and chemical hapten exposure. Overall study: Small pooled library volume differences mainly caused per-sample TCR yield variation.

Sequencing was performed on whole blood. The rearrangement links TRBV4-1 to TRBJ1-5, with a weak D call TRBD1 (5 bases). This TCR was recovered from a male donor in good health. Some clones in this sample may be carry-over from other donors' samples. For the CDR3, the DNA is TGCGCCAGCAGCCAAGAGGTGGGGCGACAGCCCCAGCATTTT. Translating gives CASSQEVGRQPQHF.